This T cell receptor (beta chain) comes out of a study of T cell changes during pregnancy in multiple sclerosis. Profiling relied on immunoSEQ multiplex PCR, and the TCRdb table lists in-frame clones only, not all of them. The sample lists 55,000 to 65,000 clones; around 93% were seen once. The CDR3 extends over 14 amino acids. The J segment lost 3 bases and the V segment lost 8 bases, leaving 7 bases of the junction unmatched. Germline-derived CDR1 and CDR2 are SQVTM and ANQGSEA. This clone has only one observation. The clonotype was recovered from a female donor with multiple sclerosis, enrolled in a pregnancy study. Material: peripheral blood, obtained in the first trimester of pregnancy. The chain couples TRBV29-1 to TRBJ1-5; 10 bases align to TRBD1. The CDR3 loop is CSMRDRGYNQPQHF. CDR3 coding DNA: TGCAGCATGAGGGACAGGGGATACAATCAGCCCCAGCATTTT.